One and the same sample provided the 4 T cell receptor beta chains below, sequenced in a study of blood T cell repertoires in COVID-19. Clones were read by immunoSEQ multiplex PCR, and TCRdb kept only the in-frame ones, dropping some. The sample has hundreds of thousands of clones, more than 85% seen once; the top ten hold approximately 1.5%. The material sequenced was PBMCs or T cells enriched from blood (not recorded which). All receptors come from a woman between 50 and 59 years old who had recovered from COVID-19.

V and J are TRBV2 and TRBJ2-5, with TRBD2 matching 7 bases. The CDR3 is 15 amino acids. CDR1 and CDR2 from the germline V gene are SNHLY and FYNNEI. J gave up 2 bases and V 4 bases, and 7 bases lay outside the gene matches. The chain's CDR3 is CASSVPLGGQETQYF. The CDR3 DNA reads as TGTGCCAGCAGTGTCCCTCTCGGGGGGCAAGAGACCCAGTACTTC.

As DNA, the CDR3 is TGTGCCAGCAGTGAGTGGACAGGGATTTATGGCTACACCTTC. Its translation is CASSEWTGIYGYTF. This sequence joins TRBV6-1 and TRBJ1-2; 8 nucleotides agree with TRBD1. The CDR3 spans 14 residues. The V and J ends lost 3 bases and 5 bases, in that order; junction bases with no gene match: 5. The germline V gene encodes CDR1 MNHNS and CDR2 SASEGT.

The gene calls are TRBV2 and TRBJ2-6; 10 nucleotides agree with TRBD2. In germline, CDR1 is SNHLY, CDR2 FYNNEI. CDR3 length: 17 residues. The V segment lost 4 bases and the J segment 2 bases; nucleotides outside the gene matches: 5. This CDR3 reads CASSVSGRAPGANVLTF. The CDR3 DNA reads as TGTGCCAGCAGTGTGAGCGGGAGGGCCCCTGGGGCCAACGTCCTGACTTTC.

The chain combines TRBV11-1 with TRBJ1-1; weak D call: TRBD1 (5 bases). The CDR3 contains 14 residues. Trimming pared 1 base from V and 10 bases from J, leaving 16 bases between. Germline V lookup: CDR1 SGHAT, CDR2 FQDESV (reference sequence). The CDR3 DNA is TGTGCCAGCAGCTTAGACCAGATGGGGGACTCAGCTTTCTTT. Translating gives CASSLDQMGDSAFF. The variable domain in full, completed from reference TRBV11-1 and TRBJ1-1, reads EAEVAQSPRYKITEKSQAVAFWCDPISGHATLYWYRQILGQGPELLVQFQDESVVDDSQLPKDRFSAERLKGVDSTLKIQPAELGDSAMYLCASSLDQMGDSAFFGQGTRLTVV.